This TCR beta chain comes out of a study of T cells in Graves' hyperthyroidism and ophthalmopathy. TCR beta CDR3 region amplification was performed from RNA transcripts. A first-round RT-PCR of the TCR CDR3 used the HTBI primer set. In TCRdb, the multiplex PCR reads were re-called with MiXCR into one record per CDR3 protein. This table has about 260,000 distinct CDR3 sequences, 25% to 30% appearing once. Per the germline V gene, CDR1 is LGHNT and CDR2 is FRNRAP. With 9 bases clipped from V and 2 bases from J, the junction kept 12 bases outside the gene matches. This CDR3 region has 17 residues. The J gene is TRBJ2-5, the V gene TRBV12-5; 13 bases map to TRBD2. The clonotype was recovered from a man between 35 and 55 years old with Graves' hyperthyroidism that later progressed to Graves' ophthalmopathy. Sequencing used blood. This chain's CDR3 is CASVTSGRAPVQETQYF. In DNA, the CDR3 is TGTGCTAGCGTTACTAGCGGGAGGGCCCCGGTGCAAGAGACCCAGTACTTC. The whole variable domain, filled in from reference TRBV12-5 and TRBJ2-5, reads DARVTQTPRHKVTEMGQEVTMRCQPILGHNTVFWYRQTMMQGLELLAYFRNRAPLDDSGMPKDRFSAEMPDATLATLKIQPSEPRDSAVYFCASVTSGRAPVQETQYFGPGTRLLVL.